Here is one T cell receptor (beta chain) with its context. This clonotype was detected ten times or more. Its antigen is currently not known. No qualities accompany the bases; no much larger clone lies one base away. Systemically healthy Caucasian individuals from Russia, 39 in total and aged about 6 to 100 years, were included as donors. Ten milliliters of peripheral blood were drawn from each donor into EDTA-treated Vacutainer tubes. PBMCs were isolated by Ficoll-Paque density-gradient centrifugation, with at least 7 million obtained per sample. Trizol reagent was used to extract total RNA from PBMCs, with at least 5.5 micrograms per sample. Naive CD45RAhigh/CD27high T cell percentages were measured by flow cytometry on a PBMC aliquot from every donor. From its cysteine to its phenylalanine, the CDR3 spans 12 amino acids. Only the CDR3 DNA stays, 36 bases, in frame from base 1. V sheds 6 bases and J sheds 2 bases, leaving 8 bases between their ends.

The entry originates in a study of blood T cells in healthy people across ages (dated by TCRdb to between 2015 and 2016). Background on the whole study: In model experiments, template switching captured roughly one uniquely barcoded TCR beta cDNA molecule for every two T cells. Donors were grouped into four age groups: young (average roughly 16 years), middle-aged (39), aged (around 66) and long-lived (approximately 75). Using the same blood draw, the study looked at two additional independent replicas of 1 million unique cDNA reads for two donors, one aged 18 to 30 and the other aged 80 or older. To avoid experimental bias, donors of different ages were randomly spread across the sequencing lanes. Using deep sequencing normalized with unique cDNA molecular identifiers, the study measured how TCR beta repertoire diversity changes with age. The paper as a whole reports these results and caveats: Compared with the aged group, more naive CD4+ T cells, fewer expanded clones and increased TCR diversity were shown by the long-lived group, suggesting age selection. Since profiling was done on bulk unsorted PBMCs, naive and antigen-experienced compartments could not be conclusively compared. Observed TCR beta diversity per million T cells fell roughly linearly with age, and a significant reduction was already apparent by age roughly 40. The CMV infection status of donors was not known, potentially confounding age-related changes in expanded clonotypes. Total diversity estimates from one million sequenced T cells were considered lower bounds and underestimates. The percentage of naive T cells measured by flow cytometry correlated strongly with observed TCR beta diversity.

Libraries were made using 5' RACE. Data came from an Illumina HiSeq 2500. A second roughly 6 to 12 cycle PCR used a sample-barcoded 5' primer and a J-beta primer mix. A template-switch 5' adaptor carrying 12 random nucleotides introduced a unique molecular identifier onto each TCR beta cDNA molecule. At least 2.5 million CDR3-containing paired-end reads were obtained from each sample. All of the RNA was converted into first-strand cDNA using the Mint cDNA synthesis kit, with a TRBC-specific oligonucleotide serving as the primer. All cDNA was treated with uracil-DNA glycosylase and then went through a first 18-cycle PCR with the universal primers M1SS and BC2_uni_R. Per the original workflow: Normalization of each sample was performed by random selection of 1 million high-quality reads, each carrying a distinct molecular identifier. Reads sharing molecular identifiers were discarded rather than binned into consensus sequences. MiTCR, run with a Q25 quality threshold and the strictest error-elimination algorithm, handled CDR3 identification, clonotype clustering and error correction. A nonparametric unseen species model using Euler transformation provided a lower-bound estimate of total TCR beta diversity. TCRdb itself trimmed the public reads at Q25 with fastp, ran MiXCR and retained productive beta chains. Rows are combined by CDR3 protein, so each entry shows the most common genes and DNA. The V and J calls here are based on TCRdb, not the publication. The sample includes some 710,000 distinct CDR3 sequences, with over 20% observed a single time. About 20% of the sample belongs to the ten largest clones.

Sequencing was carried out using blood. The receptor was derived from an older man in good health. Recombination connected TRBV12-3 or TRBV12-4 to TRBJ2-7; the D gene assignment is perhaps TRBD1 or TRBD2, with each matching 5 bases. Here the CDR3 is given as CASRGETYEQYF. At the DNA level, the sequence is TGTGCCAGCAGGGGGGAAACCTACGAGCAGTACTTC.